This T cell receptor (beta chain) was obtained from a study of identical twins. cDNA carried unique molecular identifiers, and a universal primer site was added by template switching. TCRdb reprocessed the 5' RACE reads via MiXCR and lists one record per CDR3 protein. The profile shows fewer than 500,000 distinct CDR3 sequences, roughly an eighth of them singletons. Study-wide findings and caveats: Abundant beta clonotypes from cord blood bore fewer insertions; memory repertoires lacked this pattern. Conclusions were based on cross-sectional statistical analysis, without following the same donors.

With regard to this clonotype: What it binds is not known.

The CDR3 is made up of 16 amino acids. With V trimmed by 3 bases and J by 4 bases, 13 bases remained unmatched. The germline gives CDR1 SGDLS, CDR2 YYNGEE. This sample was also put to use in a study of yellow fever vaccine responses in identical twins.

The receptor was isolated from a woman between 18 and 29 years old in good health. The chain uses TRBV9 and TRBJ2-7, with 7 bases that match TRBD1. Input material: CD4+ T cells sorted from blood. As DNA, the CDR3 is TGTGCCAGCAGCGCTGGGGGCACCCAGGGGGTATACGAGCAGTACTTC. Protein sequence: CASSAGGTQGVYEQYF.